Following are 2 T cell receptor beta chains from one sample sequenced in a study of T cell responses to AZD1222 COVID-19 vaccine. Profiling relied on immunoSEQ multiplex PCR, and the TCRdb table lists in-frame clones only, not all of them. The data hold about 76,000 clones, with about 83% observed a single time. Specimen: peripheral blood, collected 28 days after the second dose of the MenACWY control vaccine. The receptors come from an adult who received the MenACWY meningococcal vaccine as a control.

This clone appeared once. This chain joins TRBV12-3 or TRBV12-4 and TRBJ1-5; D unclear. This CDR3 is built from 13 residues. V shed 3 bases and J shed 5 bases, with 8 bases lying between them. The CDR3 reads CASSFERDQPQHF. The CDR3 bases are TGTGCCAGCAGTTTCGAGCGGGATCAGCCCCAGCATTTT.

The genes are TRBV6-1 and TRBJ1-3, with D possibly TRBD1 on 6 matching bases. This CDR3 has 17 residues. Germline CDR1 MNHNS, CDR2 SASEGT. Trimming stripped 4 bases from V and 0 bases from J, with 16 bases between. CDR3 region: CASSAGTSPLSGNTIYF. The CDR3 coding sequence is TGTGCCAGCAGTGCAGGGACATCACCACTCTCTGGAAACACCATATATTTT.